This TCR beta chain was sequenced in a study of OX40 agonist ivuxolimab in advanced cancers. Turning to the study itself: Prior anti-PD-1, anti-PD-L1 or anti-CTLA-4 therapy was allowed; approximately 40% had some. Study results and caveats: Partial responders at 0.1-3.0 mg/kg showed near-lowest clonal expansion. The study observed clonal expansion of CD4+ and CD8+ blood T cells by week 6 at 0.1 to 3.0 mg/kg.

Patients who had autoimmune disease history or got systemic immunosuppression were left out. Some clones are missing from TCRdb's copy, which holds only in-frame ones; the method was immunoSEQ multiplex PCR. This sample has 60,000 to 75,000 clones, with 70% to 90% found just once. The CDR3 spans 14 residues. The V end was cut by 0 bases, the J end by 8 bases, with 13 bases between. Germline CDR1 and CDR2: SNHLY and FYNNEI. As to this clone: Its antigen is undetermined.

The sequencing used CD4+ or CD8+ T cells sorted from blood, collected in a trial of the OX40 agonist ivuxolimab. V and J are TRBV2 and TRBJ1-2, with D possibly being TRBD1 (5 bases). This TCR came from an adult with an advanced solid tumor such as melanoma, head and neck, liver or kidney cancer. The CDR3 sequence: CASSEALMGEGYTF. CDR3 coding DNA: TGTGCCAGCAGTGAAGCGCTTATGGGGGAGGGCTACACCTTC.